A selection of T cell receptor beta chains follows, all from one sample in a study of T cells after yellow fever vaccination. One entry per CDR3 protein results from TCRdb running MiXCR on the 5' RACE reads. Altogether approximately 160,000 distinct CDR3 sequences are present, about a tenth being singletons, with the ten largest covering approximately 35%. This sample comprised CD8+ T cells sorted from PBMCs, obtained 45 days after the yellow fever booster vaccination. These receptors were collected from a man younger than 35 who received the YFV17D yellow fever vaccine. CDR3s include the opening cysteine and the closing phenylalanine or tryptophan. The order of the fields is CDR3 protein, CDR3 DNA, clone size, D gene, J gene, V gene. A D gene is named only where the DNA matches it firmly. Size tells how often a clone was seen (once, few, many) or the class of an expanded clone, and some rows leave it out.

cdr3_aa: CSARSSAGVRQPQHF
cdr3_nt: TGCAGTGCTAGATCCTCGGCGGGAGTTCGTCAGCCCCAGCATTTT
clone_size: -
d_call: -
j_call: TRBJ1-5
v_call: TRBV20-1

cdr3_aa: CATSDGPGQGLSSYNEQFF
cdr3_nt: TGTGCCACCAGTGATGGCCCGGGACAGGGGTTAAGCTCCTACAATGAGCAGTTCTTC
clone_size: -
d_call: TRBD1
j_call: TRBJ2-1
v_call: TRBV24-1

cdr3_aa: CASSKRGVGLPRFNTGELFF
cdr3_nt: TGTGCCAGCAGCAAAAGGGGGGTGGGACTCCCGAGATTTAACACCGGGGAGCTGTTTTTT
clone_size: -
d_call: -
j_call: TRBJ2-2
v_call: TRBV21-1

cdr3_aa: CASSLAGQAYSNQPQHF
cdr3_nt: TGTGCTAGCAGCTTAGCCGGCCAGGCTTATAGCAATCAGCCCCAGCATTTT
clone_size: few
d_call: -
j_call: TRBJ1-5
v_call: TRBV7-7

cdr3_aa: CASSVAGQGGYTEAFF
cdr3_nt: TGTGCCAGCAGCGTAGCTGGACAGGGGGGTTACACTGAAGCTTTCTTT
clone_size: few
d_call: TRBD1
j_call: TRBJ1-1
v_call: TRBV9

cdr3_aa: CSVASSYEQYF
cdr3_nt: TGCAGCGTTGCCAGCTCCTACGAGCAGTACTTC
clone_size: few
d_call: -
j_call: TRBJ2-7
v_call: TRBV29-1

cdr3_aa: CSVYAGLVEQFF
cdr3_nt: TGCAGCGTTTACGCGGGACTGGTTGAGCAGTTCTTC
clone_size: few
d_call: -
j_call: TRBJ2-1
v_call: TRBV29-1

cdr3_aa: CASSLSGLEGETQYF
cdr3_nt: TGTGCCAGCAGCTTATCGGGACTAGAAGGAGAGACCCAGTACTTC
clone_size: -
d_call: TRBD2
j_call: TRBJ2-5
v_call: TRBV7-3

cdr3_aa: CASSSDRGLLLNQPQHF
cdr3_nt: TGTGCCAGCAGCTCAGACAGGGGGCTCCTCCTCAATCAGCCCCAGCATTTT
clone_size: -
d_call: TRBD1
j_call: TRBJ1-5
v_call: TRBV7-2

cdr3_aa: CASSPGRGDEQYF
cdr3_nt: TGTGCCAGCAGCCCCGGACGGGGCGACGAGCAGTACTTC
clone_size: many
d_call: -
j_call: TRBJ2-7
v_call: TRBV7-6

cdr3_aa: CASSHEPGGNTDTQYF
cdr3_nt: TGCGCCAGCAGCCATGAACCCGGAGGTAACACAGATACGCAGTATTTT
clone_size: many
d_call: -
j_call: TRBJ2-3
v_call: TRBV4-1

cdr3_aa: CASSSGRNQPQHF
cdr3_nt: TGTGCCAGCAGCTCTGGGAGGAATCAGCCCCAGCATTTT
clone_size: -
d_call: -
j_call: TRBJ1-5
v_call: TRBV7-9

cdr3_aa: CASSSYTEGPSYEQYF
cdr3_nt: TGCGCCAGCAGCTCGTATACGGAGGGCCCCTCCTACGAGCAGTACTTC
clone_size: few
d_call: -
j_call: TRBJ2-7
v_call: TRBV5-1

cdr3_aa: CASSLGSGRTTQYF
cdr3_nt: TGTGCCAGCAGCTTAGGGTCGGGAAGGACGACCCAGTACTTC
clone_size: -
d_call: -
j_call: TRBJ2-5
v_call: TRBV7-2

cdr3_aa: CASSQEVAYNEQFF
cdr3_nt: TGCGCCAGCAGCCAAGAGGTCGCCTACAATGAGCAGTTCTTC
clone_size: -
d_call: -
j_call: TRBJ2-1
v_call: TRBV4-1

cdr3_aa: CSASPHRSRYTGELFF
cdr3_nt: TGCAGTGCTAGTCCCCACAGGAGCAGGTACACCGGGGAGCTGTTTTTT
clone_size: -
d_call: -
j_call: TRBJ2-2
v_call: TRBV20-1

cdr3_aa: CASRKGRENTEAFF
cdr3_nt: TGTGCCAGCAGAAAAGGGAGGGAGAACACTGAAGCTTTCTTT
clone_size: -
d_call: -
j_call: TRBJ1-1
v_call: TRBV28

cdr3_aa: CASSPGVMNTEAFF
cdr3_nt: TGTGCCAGTAGTCCGGGCGTCATGAACACTGAAGCTTTCTTT
clone_size: -
d_call: -
j_call: TRBJ1-1
v_call: TRBV19

cdr3_aa: CASSRGQGAGSEQFF
cdr3_nt: TGCGCCAGCAGCCGGGGACAGGGGGCAGGCAGTGAGCAGTTCTTC
clone_size: many
d_call: TRBD1
j_call: TRBJ2-1
v_call: TRBV5-1

cdr3_aa: CASSAYSGGVETQYF
cdr3_nt: TGTGCCAGCAGCGCCTATAGCGGGGGAGTGGAGACCCAGTACTTC
clone_size: many
d_call: TRBD2
j_call: TRBJ2-5
v_call: TRBV9

cdr3_aa: CASSRHRTSTDTQYF
cdr3_nt: TGCGCCAGCAGCCGCCATAGGACTAGCACAGATACGCAGTATTTT
clone_size: many
d_call: -
j_call: TRBJ2-3
v_call: TRBV4-1

cdr3_aa: CASSLALLGQHGYTF
cdr3_nt: TGTGCCAGCAGTTTAGCGCTGCTCGGACAGCATGGCTACACCTTC
clone_size: few
d_call: -
j_call: TRBJ1-2
v_call: TRBV12-3/TRBV12-4

cdr3_aa: CATSMKTNTEAFF
cdr3_nt: TGTGCCACCAGCATGAAGACGAACACTGAAGCTTTCTTT
clone_size: many
d_call: -
j_call: TRBJ1-1
v_call: TRBV15

cdr3_aa: CASSQDDDRAGWGNQPQHF
cdr3_nt: TGCGCCAGCAGCCAAGATGACGACAGGGCGGGGTGGGGCAATCAGCCCCAGCATTTT
clone_size: few
d_call: TRBD1
j_call: TRBJ1-5
v_call: TRBV4-1

cdr3_aa: CASSGTGGSGELFF
cdr3_nt: TGTGCCAGCAGCGGGACAGGGGGCTCCGGGGAGCTGTTTTTT
clone_size: -
d_call: TRBD1
j_call: TRBJ2-2
v_call: TRBV5-6

cdr3_aa: CASSYSLVYNSPLHF
cdr3_nt: TGTGCCAGCAGTTACTCGTTGGTGTATAATTCACCCCTCCACTTT
clone_size: -
d_call: -
j_call: TRBJ1-6
v_call: TRBV6-5

cdr3_aa: CASSTPVKTSGLGADTQYF
cdr3_nt: TGTGCCAGCAGCACTCCCGTGAAGACTAGCGGCCTTGGCGCAGATACGCAGTATTTT
clone_size: few
d_call: TRBD2
j_call: TRBJ2-3
v_call: TRBV7-8

cdr3_aa: CASSEAAGKIPYF
cdr3_nt: TGTGCCAGCAGTGAGGCCGCGGGGAAGATTCCGTACTTC
clone_size: -
d_call: -
j_call: TRBJ2-7
v_call: TRBV25-1

cdr3_aa: CASSSPGQGWYEQYF
cdr3_nt: TGTGCCAGCAGCTCACCGGGACAGGGGTGGTACGAGCAGTACTTC
clone_size: many
d_call: TRBD1
j_call: TRBJ2-7
v_call: TRBV7-3

cdr3_aa: CASTRTLVETQYF
cdr3_nt: TGTGCCAGCACCCGGACGTTGGTCGAGACCCAGTACTTC
clone_size: -
d_call: -
j_call: TRBJ2-5
v_call: TRBV12-3/TRBV12-4

cdr3_aa: CATSRDPPKGDTEAFF
cdr3_nt: TGTGCCACCAGCAGAGATCCGCCCAAGGGGGACACTGAAGCTTTCTTT
clone_size: few
d_call: -
j_call: TRBJ1-1
v_call: TRBV15

cdr3_aa: CASSLGSGNEQFF
cdr3_nt: TGTGCCAGCAGCTTGGGCTCCGGAAATGAGCAGTTCTTC
clone_size: -
d_call: -
j_call: TRBJ2-1
v_call: TRBV7-3

cdr3_aa: CASSSGTANYGYTF
cdr3_nt: TGTGCCAGCAGCTCCGGGACAGCTAACTATGGCTACACCTTC
clone_size: few
d_call: TRBD1
j_call: TRBJ1-2
v_call: TRBV5-4

cdr3_aa: CASSGPHTDTQYF
cdr3_nt: TGCGCCAGCAGTGGACCTCACACAGATACGCAGTATTTT
clone_size: few
d_call: -
j_call: TRBJ2-3
v_call: TRBV10-2

cdr3_aa: CASSPRGQGAYNEQFF
cdr3_nt: TGTGCCAGCAGCCCCAGGGGACAGGGGGCCTACAATGAGCAGTTCTTC
clone_size: few
d_call: TRBD1
j_call: TRBJ2-1
v_call: TRBV5-6

cdr3_aa: CASSPLPGETQYF
cdr3_nt: TGCGCCAGCAGCCCCCTACCCGGGGAGACCCAGTACTTC
clone_size: -
d_call: -
j_call: TRBJ2-5
v_call: TRBV5-1

cdr3_aa: CASSLSPGAYEQYF
cdr3_nt: TGTGCCAGCAGCTTATCTCCCGGGGCCTACGAGCAGTACTTC
clone_size: few
d_call: -
j_call: TRBJ2-7
v_call: TRBV13

cdr3_aa: CASSLARADRRNEQFF
cdr3_nt: TGTGCCAGCAGCTTAGCTCGGGCCGACCGAAGGAATGAGCAGTTCTTC
clone_size: many
d_call: -
j_call: TRBJ2-1
v_call: TRBV7-9

cdr3_aa: CASSPQGAAYNEQFF
cdr3_nt: TGCGCCAGCAGCCCCCAGGGGGCTGCCTACAATGAGCAGTTCTTC
clone_size: -
d_call: TRBD1
j_call: TRBJ2-1
v_call: TRBV4-1

cdr3_aa: CASNLRTVFNEQFF
cdr3_nt: TGTGCCAGCAATTTACGGACAGTTTTTAATGAGCAGTTCTTC
clone_size: few
d_call: -
j_call: TRBJ2-1
v_call: TRBV28

cdr3_aa: CASSQAYRDRAHNEQFF
cdr3_nt: TGTGCCAGCAGCCAGGCCTATAGGGACAGGGCCCACAATGAGCAGTTCTTC
clone_size: many
d_call: TRBD1
j_call: TRBJ2-1
v_call: TRBV14

cdr3_aa: CASSRGQGTTGELFF
cdr3_nt: TGCGCCAGCAGCCGTGGACAGGGCACCACCGGGGAGCTGTTTTTT
clone_size: many
d_call: TRBD1
j_call: TRBJ2-2
v_call: TRBV4-1

cdr3_aa: CASSIRQGTYNEQFF
cdr3_nt: TGCGCCAGCAGCATAAGACAGGGTACCTACAATGAGCAGTTCTTC
clone_size: many
d_call: TRBD1
j_call: TRBJ2-1
v_call: TRBV5-1

cdr3_aa: CASSFGLAREQYF
cdr3_nt: TGTGCCAGCAGTTTCGGACTAGCGAGGGAGCAGTACTTC
clone_size: -
d_call: TRBD2
j_call: TRBJ2-7
v_call: TRBV12-3/TRBV12-4

cdr3_aa: CASSRQGGYNEQFF
cdr3_nt: TGTGCCAGCAGTCGACAGGGGGGGTACAATGAGCAGTTCTTC
clone_size: few
d_call: TRBD1
j_call: TRBJ2-1
v_call: TRBV12-3/TRBV12-4

cdr3_aa: CASSLAVMGPDDYNEQFF
cdr3_nt: TGTGCCAGCAGCTTAGCGGTTATGGGGCCTGACGATTACAATGAGCAGTTCTTC
clone_size: few
d_call: -
j_call: TRBJ2-1
v_call: TRBV7-6

cdr3_aa: CASSSDGLNTEAFF
cdr3_nt: TGTGCCAGCAGTTCTGACGGGTTGAACACTGAAGCTTTCTTT
clone_size: -
d_call: -
j_call: TRBJ1-1
v_call: TRBV12-3/TRBV12-4

cdr3_aa: CSGGGTGELFF
cdr3_nt: TGCAGTGGGGGGGGCACCGGGGAGCTGTTTTTT
clone_size: few
d_call: TRBD2
j_call: TRBJ2-2
v_call: TRBV29-1

cdr3_aa: CASRAGQGPFYEQYF
cdr3_nt: TGTGCCAGCAGAGCGGGACAGGGTCCCTTCTACGAGCAGTACTTC
clone_size: -
d_call: TRBD1
j_call: TRBJ2-7
v_call: TRBV12-3/TRBV12-4

cdr3_aa: CASSFIGLGNNEQFF
cdr3_nt: TGTGCCAGCAGTTTTATTGGCTTGGGGAACAATGAGCAGTTCTTC
clone_size: many
d_call: -
j_call: TRBJ2-1
v_call: TRBV12-3/TRBV12-4

cdr3_aa: CASSLDGGEETQYF
cdr3_nt: TGTGCCAGCAGTTTGGACGGAGGCGAGGAGACCCAGTACTTC
clone_size: -
d_call: -
j_call: TRBJ2-5
v_call: TRBV12-3/TRBV12-4

cdr3_aa: CASTDGGAQQFF
cdr3_nt: TGTGCCAGCACCGATGGGGGGGCCCAGCAGTTCTTC
clone_size: -
d_call: -
j_call: TRBJ2-1
v_call: TRBV12-3/TRBV12-4

cdr3_aa: CAISDLGEGSGEEQFF
cdr3_nt: TGTGCCATCAGTGATTTGGGGGAAGGGTCCGGGGAGGAGCAGTTCTTC
clone_size: -
d_call: -
j_call: TRBJ2-1
v_call: TRBV10-3

cdr3_aa: CASSSIQISGANVLTF
cdr3_nt: TGTGCCAGCAGTTCCATACAGATTTCTGGGGCCAACGTCCTGACTTTC
clone_size: many
d_call: -
j_call: TRBJ2-6
v_call: TRBV12-3/TRBV12-4

cdr3_aa: CATSDPTGTYGYTF
cdr3_nt: TGTGCCACCAGTGACCCGACAGGGACCTATGGCTACACCTTC
clone_size: few
d_call: TRBD1
j_call: TRBJ1-2
v_call: TRBV24-1

cdr3_aa: CASGTGGLYTEAFF
cdr3_nt: TGTGCCAGTGGGACAGGGGGCCTTTACACTGAAGCTTTCTTT
clone_size: -
d_call: TRBD1
j_call: TRBJ1-1
v_call: TRBV7-9

cdr3_aa: CASRLNRASGANVLTF
cdr3_nt: TGTGCCAGCAGACTAAACAGGGCGAGTGGGGCCAACGTCCTGACTTTC
clone_size: many
d_call: -
j_call: TRBJ2-6
v_call: TRBV6-2/TRBV6-3

cdr3_aa: CASSLLWDRISGANVLTF
cdr3_nt: TGCGCCAGCAGCTTGTTGTGGGACAGGATCTCTGGGGCCAACGTCCTGACTTTC
clone_size: -
d_call: TRBD1
j_call: TRBJ2-6
v_call: TRBV5-1